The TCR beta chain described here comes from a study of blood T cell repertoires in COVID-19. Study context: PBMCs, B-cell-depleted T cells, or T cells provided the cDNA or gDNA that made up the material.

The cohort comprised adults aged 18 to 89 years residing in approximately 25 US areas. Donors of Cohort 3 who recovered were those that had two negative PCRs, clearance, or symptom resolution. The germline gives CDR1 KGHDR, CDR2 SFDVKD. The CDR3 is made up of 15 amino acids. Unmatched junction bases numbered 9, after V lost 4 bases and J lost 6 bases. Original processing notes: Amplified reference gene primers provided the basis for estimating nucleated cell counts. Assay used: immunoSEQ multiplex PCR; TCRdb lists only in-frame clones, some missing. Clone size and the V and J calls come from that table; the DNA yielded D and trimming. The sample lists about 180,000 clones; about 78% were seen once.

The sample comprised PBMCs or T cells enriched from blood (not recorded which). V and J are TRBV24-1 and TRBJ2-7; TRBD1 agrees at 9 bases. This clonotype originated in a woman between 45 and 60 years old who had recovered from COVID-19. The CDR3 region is CATSDPGQGPGEQYF. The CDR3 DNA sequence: TGTGCCACCAGTGACCCGGGACAGGGACCTGGCGAGCAGTACTTC.